A single sample gave rise to the 25 T cell receptor beta chains below, sequenced in a study of identical twins. TCRdb called the 5' RACE reads again in MiXCR, with one record for every CDR3 protein. This sample has some 230,000 distinct CDR3 sequences, with over 5.5% found just once. These records were also assigned to another study, of T cells expressing NK-cell markers.

The sequenced sample was CD8+ T cells sorted from blood. Receptors originate from a young woman in good health.

This clonotype was counted a few times. The chain combines TRBV7-8 with TRBJ2-1; 12 bases are shared with TRBD2. In germline, CDR1 is SGHVS, CDR2 FQNEAQ. The CDR3 totals 16 residues. V lost 3 bases and J lost 5; bases outside the gene matches: 5. The CDR3 DNA reads as TGTGCCAGCAGCTTCGAACTAGCGGGGGGCCACAATGAGCAGTTCTTC. Translation gives CASSFELAGGHNEQFF.

The genes are TRBV27 and TRBJ2-7; D remains unclear. The germline gives CDR1 MNHEY, CDR2 SMNVEV (reference sequence). Trimming left V 5 bases short and J 7 bases short, with 12 bases between. This CDR3 contains 12 residues. The CDR3 reads CASSPRVGEQYF. As DNA, the CDR3 is TGTGCCAGCAGTCCACGGGTAGGAGAGCAGTACTTC.

The J gene is TRBJ2-2, the V gene TRBV11-2, with TRBD2 matching over 7 bases. This CDR3 has 15 amino acids. The germline V gene has CDR1 SGHAT and CDR2 FQNNGV. Trimming cost V 8 bases and J 1 base; bases outside gene matches: 7. The CDR3 loop reads CASLGGGLNTGELFF. The CDR3 coding sequence is TGTGCCAGCCTAGGCGGGGGTCTGAACACCGGGGAGCTGTTTTTT.

The chain couples TRBV27 to TRBJ2-5; 12 nucleotides line up with TRBD2. This CDR3 has 17 residues. J lost 3 bases, V lost 3 bases, and 8 bases had no gene match. Germline V gives CDR1 MNHEY, CDR2 SMNVEV (reference sequence). The CDR3 loop is CASSFFPGLAGKETQYF. The CDR3 nucleotides are TGTGCCAGCAGTTTCTTTCCTGGACTAGCGGGGAAAGAGACCCAGTACTTC.

This clonotype was seen many times. The chain joins TRBV12-3 or TRBV12-4 to TRBJ1-4; the match to TRBD1 covers 8 bases. The CDR3 totals 16 residues. The V and J ends lost 2 bases and 5 bases, in that order; junction bases with no gene match: 7. Here the CDR3 reads CASSLWGQVQNEKLFF. The CDR3 DNA is TGTGCCAGCAGTTTATGGGGACAGGTTCAAAATGAAAAACTGTTTTTT.

This clonotype was detected only a few times. V gene TRBV7-8 combines with J gene TRBJ2-2, with D possibly matching TRBD2 (6 bases). The CDR3 contains 14 residues. Germline assignment: CDR1 SGHVS and CDR2 FQNEAQ. Trimming left V 2 bases short and J 6 bases short, with 10 bases between. The CDR3 DNA reads TGTGCCAGCAGCTTAAGGAGGGCAGCCGGGGAGCTGTTTTTT. It codes for CASSLRRAAGELFF.

This clonotype was observed a handful of times. The chain is built from TRBV7-6 and TRBJ2-1, with 8 bases lining up with TRBD1. The V gene end was trimmed by 5 bases and the J gene end by 9 bases; junction bases not matched to a gene: 12. Looked up from germline, CDR1 is SGHVS and CDR2 is FNYEAQ. There are 15 residues in the CDR3. In nucleotides, the CDR3 is TGTGCCAGCAGCCCGACCGGGACAGGCCTTTCTGAGCAGTTCTTC. This codes for CASSPTGTGLSEQFF.

J is TRBJ2-7 and V is TRBV10-3; perhaps D is TRBD1 or TRBD2 (5 bases each). This CDR3 region has 16 residues. Trimming stripped 3 bases from V and 2 bases from J, with 17 bases between. Germline V CDR1 and CDR2: ENHRY, SYGVKD. CDR3 DNA sequence: TGTGCCATCAGTGATAATGGGGGACCAACTGCCTACGAGCAGTACTTC. Its protein product is CAISDNGGPTAYEQYF.

This clonotype was detected only a few times. V is TRBV10-3 and J is TRBJ2-4; D is unresolved. V shed 5 bases and J shed 8 bases, with 16 bases lying between them. The CDR3 runs 14 residues. Per the germline V gene, CDR1 is ENHRY and CDR2 is SYGVKD. The DNA for the CDR3 is TGTGCCATCAGTACTTCCCAGGAACGACACATTCAGTACTTC. It translates to CAISTSQERHIQYF.

This clonotype was detected many times. The V call is TRBV6-1, the J call TRBJ2-3; a possible D gene is TRBD2 (6 bases). The V and J ends lost 5 bases and 2 bases respectively, with 14 bases between them. Germline V gene data show CDR1 as MNHNS and CDR2 as SASEGT. The CDR3 runs to 15 residues. The DNA of the CDR3 is TGTGCCAGCAGTACCGGGACTCCCACCACAGATACGCAGTATTTT. This encodes CASSTGTPTTDTQYF.

In this sample, this clonotype turned up many times. The rearrangement uses TRBV12-3 or TRBV12-4 and TRBJ1-2; tentative D call: TRBD1 (5 bases). This CDR3 contains 13 residues. Trimming left V 3 bases short and J 2 bases short, with 7 bases between. DNA of the CDR3: TGTGCCAGCAGTTTGCACAGGAACTATGGCTACACCTTC. This translates into CASSLHRNYGYTF.

This clonotype was counted many times. The gene calls are TRBV12-3 or TRBV12-4 and TRBJ2-7; 9 positions agree with TRBD2. This CDR3 has 14 amino acids. V dropped 3 bases and J dropped 3; count of bases not matched to a gene: 3. The CDR3 sequence: CASSLTSGVYEQYF. The DNA for the CDR3 is TGTGCCAGCAGTTTGACTAGCGGAGTCTACGAGCAGTACTTC.

This clonotype was found a few times. V usage is TRBV6-2 or TRBV6-3 and J usage is TRBJ2-5; 10 nucleotides align to TRBD2. J gave up 3 bases and V 6 bases, and 7 bases lay outside the gene matches. Germline values: CDR1 MNHEY, CDR2 SVGEGT. This CDR3 is 15 amino acids long. The chain's CDR3 is CASSRLGLAEETQYF. The CDR3 DNA follows: TGTGCCAGCAGCCGACTCGGACTAGCGGAAGAGACCCAGTACTTC.

The V gene is TRBV30, the J gene TRBJ1-2, with D hard to call. The CDR3 spans 11 residues. Germline V gene data show CDR1 as GTSNPN and CDR2 as SVGIG (reference sequence). V shed 2 bases and J shed 12 bases, with 13 bases lying between them. Here the CDR3 DNA reads TGTGCCTGGAGTCGATCGGGTTTTCACACCTTC. It specifies CAWSRSGFHTF.

The chain combines TRBV4-3 with TRBJ1-2, with D possibly being TRBD1 (6 bases). Trimming cost V 0 bases and J 8 bases, with 16 bases left between them. CDR3 length equals 15 residues. Per germline, CDR1 LGHNA and CDR2 YSLEER. CDR3 nucleotide sequence: TGCGCCAGCAGCCAAGAAGTGATGGGGGCGAGGGGCTACACCTTC. As protein: CASSQEVMGARGYTF.

This clonotype occurred many times. The rearrangement joins TRBV29-1 to TRBJ2-1; D possibly uses TRBD1 or TRBD2 (5 bases each). The CDR3 is 13 amino acids. The V and J ends lost 1 base and 4 bases respectively, with 8 bases between them. CDR1 is SQVTM and CDR2 is ANQGSEA in the germline V gene. The CDR3 bases are TGCAGCGTTGAAGGGGGACCATACAATGAGCAGTTCTTC. Its protein product is CSVEGGPYNEQFF.

The chain recombines TRBV11-2 with TRBJ1-6, with a tentative D call TRBD1 (6 bases). Trimming left V 6 bases short and J 7 bases short, with 19 bases between. Germline values: CDR1 SGHAT, CDR2 FQNNGV. The CDR3 is 16 amino acids. The CDR3 is CASSHRESRLNSPLHF. CDR3 in DNA: TGTGCCAGCAGTCACAGGGAGAGCAGGCTAAATTCACCCCTCCACTTT.

The table lists this clonotype with many counts. The gene calls are TRBV29-1 and TRBJ2-1, with 11 positions matching TRBD2. The J segment lost 8 bases and the V segment lost 4 bases, leaving 10 bases of the junction unmatched. The germline V gene has CDR1 SQVTM and CDR2 ANQGSEA. The CDR3 has 15 residues. The CDR3 bases are TGCAGCGTTGTCAATAGCGGGAGGGCCGCGGATGAGCAGTTCTTC. Protein: CSVVNSGRAADEQFF.

This clonotype was observed a few times. This chain uses TRBV27 with TRBJ2-5; 8 bases line up with TRBD1. Trimming removed 5 bases from V and 3 bases from J; junction bases left unmatched: 8. This CDR3 comprises 15 residues. In germline, CDR1 is MNHEY, CDR2 SMNVEV (reference sequence). Written as DNA, the CDR3 is TGTGCCAGCAGTCACGACAGGGGAAGGGAAGAGACCCAGTACTTC. Protein: CASSHDRGREETQYF.

In this sample, this clonotype turned up a few times. The rearrangement links TRBV7-3 to TRBJ2-1, with 9 bases that match TRBD2. Looked up from germline, CDR1 is SGHTA and CDR2 is FQGTGA. The CDR3 totals 15 residues. V dropped 4 bases and J dropped 9; count of bases not matched to a gene: 10. CDR3 DNA: TGTGCCAGCAGCTCCTCTGCGGGGGGGCCCGGTGAGCAGTTCTTC. Protein product: CASSSSAGGPGEQFF.

This clonotype was observed at least ten times. An end of the junction differs from the germline gene, which may be a read error. This chain connects TRBV7-7 to TRBJ2-1; tentatively, D is TRBD1 (6 bases). There are 13 residues in the CDR3. The germline V gene encodes CDR1 SSHAT and CDR2 FNYEAQ (reference sequence). CDR3 DNA: TGTGCTAGCAGCTGGACAGCACACAATGAGCAGTTCTTC. Translated, it gives CASSWTAHNEQFF.

The gene calls are TRBV6-5 and TRBJ1-5; D is unclear. V lost 4 bases to trimming and J lost 0 bases, with 7 bases between them. The CDR3 runs to 14 residues. CDR1 is MNHEY, CDR2 SVGAGI, per germline. This chain's CDR3 is CASSSWSSNQPQHF. CDR3 in DNA: TGTGCCAGCAGTTCTTGGTCTAGCAATCAGCCCCAGCATTTT.

The chain couples TRBV27 to TRBJ2-2; no clear D. In germline, CDR1 is MNHEY, CDR2 SMNVEV (reference sequence). Deletions cut 8 bases from V and 2 bases from J, with 15 bases between. This CDR3 has 15 amino acids. The CDR3 DNA follows: TGTGCCAGCCACCCCTTGTCTGTAAACACCGGGGAGCTGTTTTTT. Its protein is CASHPLSVNTGELFF.

The V and J genes are TRBV20-1 and TRBJ2-7; no reliable D call. V dropped 3 bases and J dropped 2 bases, with 11 bases sitting between them. Per germline, CDR1 DFQATT and CDR2 SNEGSKA (reference sequence). CDR3 size: 13 residues. CDR3 amino acids: CSARAQRAYEQYF. CDR3 bases: TGCAGTGCTAGGGCCCAGAGAGCCTACGAGCAGTACTTC.

This clonotype appeared once. This chain joins TRBV11-2 and TRBJ2-2; 7 bases map to TRBD2. The germline V gene has CDR1 SGHAT and CDR2 FQNNGV. This CDR3 contains 18 residues. The V and J ends lost 5 bases and 3 bases, in that order; junction bases with no gene match: 15. The CDR3 region is CASSPPGLIIIDTGELFF. The CDR3, as DNA: TGTGCCAGCAGCCCGCCGGGACTAATTATCATCGACACCGGGGAGCTGTTTTTT.